The T cell receptor beta chain described here comes from a study of CD8+ T cells in alopecia areata. The wider study: Affected scalp percentage set treated patients' severity scores. Study-level results: Unlike in mice, where it was clearer, TCR sharing across patients was less clear, possibly HLA-related.

A word on this clone: Its antigen is unknown.

Per germline, CDR1 MNHNS and CDR2 SASEGT. Trimming cost V 2 bases and J 2 bases; bases outside gene matches: 7. The CDR3 covers 17 residues. Specified treatment: oral pan-JAK inhibitor, 5-10 mg twice daily. RNA was extracted and reverse transcribed into cDNA as the sequencing template. Libraries were prepared by immunoSEQ multiplex PCR; TCRdb keeps only in-frame clonotypes and omits some of them. This sample has roughly 230,000 clones, with approximately 40% found just once. The clonotype originates from a human donor with alopecia areata. The material was CD4+ T cells sorted from blood, obtained around week 36, from a patient treated with tofacitinib. V is TRBV6-1 and J is TRBJ2-7; 12 bases are shared with TRBD2. The CDR3 DNA is TGTGCCAGCAGTGAACCTAGCGGGAGGGCTTGGGCCTACGAGCAGTACTTC. It translates to CASSEPSGRAWAYEQYF.